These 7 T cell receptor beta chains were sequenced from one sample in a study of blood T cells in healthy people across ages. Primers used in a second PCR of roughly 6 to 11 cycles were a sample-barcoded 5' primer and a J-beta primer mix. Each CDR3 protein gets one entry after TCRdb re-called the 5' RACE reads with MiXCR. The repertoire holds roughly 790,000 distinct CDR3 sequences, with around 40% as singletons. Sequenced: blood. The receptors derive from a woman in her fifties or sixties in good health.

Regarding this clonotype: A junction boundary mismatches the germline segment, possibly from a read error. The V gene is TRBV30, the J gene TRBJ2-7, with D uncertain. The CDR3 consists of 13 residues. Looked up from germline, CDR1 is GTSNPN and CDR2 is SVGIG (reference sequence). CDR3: CARSVPKTYEQYF. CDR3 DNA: TGTGCCCGGAGTGTACCTAAAACCTACGAGCAGTACTTC.

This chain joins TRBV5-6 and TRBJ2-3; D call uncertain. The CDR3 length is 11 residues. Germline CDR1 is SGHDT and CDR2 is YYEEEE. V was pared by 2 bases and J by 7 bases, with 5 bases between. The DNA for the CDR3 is TGTGCCAGCAGCTTCGGATATACGCAGTATTTT. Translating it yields CASSFGYTQYF. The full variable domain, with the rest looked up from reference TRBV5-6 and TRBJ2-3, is DAGVTQSPTHLIKTRGQQVTLRCSPKSGHDTVSWYQQALGQGPQFIFQYYEEEERQRGNFPDRFSGHQFPNYSSELNVNALLLGDSALYLCASSFGYTQYFGPGTRLTVL.

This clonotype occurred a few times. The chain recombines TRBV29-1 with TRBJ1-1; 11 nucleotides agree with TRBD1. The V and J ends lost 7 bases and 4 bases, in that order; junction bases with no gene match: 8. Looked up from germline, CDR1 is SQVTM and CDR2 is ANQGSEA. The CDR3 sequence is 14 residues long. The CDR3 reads CSGQPGTGGTEAFF. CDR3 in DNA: TGCAGCGGCCAACCCGGGACAGGGGGCACTGAAGCTTTCTTT. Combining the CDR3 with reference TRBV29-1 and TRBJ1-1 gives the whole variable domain SAVISQKPSRDICQRGTSLTIQCQVDSQVTMMFWYRQQPGQSLTLIATANQGSEATYESGFVIDKFPISRPNLTFSTLTVSNMSPEDSSIYLCSGQPGTGGTEAFFGQGTRLTVV.

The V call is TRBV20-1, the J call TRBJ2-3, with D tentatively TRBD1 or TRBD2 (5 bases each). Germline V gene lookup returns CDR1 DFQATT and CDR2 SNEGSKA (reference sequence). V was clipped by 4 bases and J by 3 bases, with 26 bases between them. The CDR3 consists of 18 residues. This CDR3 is CSATSWGRGSLRTDTQYF. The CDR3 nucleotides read TGCAGTGCTACGAGCTGGGGGAGAGGAAGTTTGAGAACAGATACGCAGTATTTT.

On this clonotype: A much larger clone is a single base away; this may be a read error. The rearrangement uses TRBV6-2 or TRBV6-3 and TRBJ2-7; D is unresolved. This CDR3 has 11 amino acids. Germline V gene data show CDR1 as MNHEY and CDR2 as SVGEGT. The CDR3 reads CASSVRYERYF. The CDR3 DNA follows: TGTGCCAGCAGCGTTCGATACGAGCGGTACTTC.

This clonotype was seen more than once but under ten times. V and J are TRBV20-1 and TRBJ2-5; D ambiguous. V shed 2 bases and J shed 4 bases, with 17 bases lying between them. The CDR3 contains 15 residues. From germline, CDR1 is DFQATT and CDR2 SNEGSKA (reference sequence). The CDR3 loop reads CSARPGPPRGETQYF. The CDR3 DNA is TGCAGTGCTAGACCGGGCCCCCCCCGAGGAGAGACCCAGTACTTC.

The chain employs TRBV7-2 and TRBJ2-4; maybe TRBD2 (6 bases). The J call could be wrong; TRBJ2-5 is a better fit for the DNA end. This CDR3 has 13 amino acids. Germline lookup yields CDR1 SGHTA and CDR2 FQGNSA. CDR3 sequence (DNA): TGTGCCAGCAGCGCGGGACTCAAAGAGACCCAGTACTTC. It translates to CASSAGLKETQYF.